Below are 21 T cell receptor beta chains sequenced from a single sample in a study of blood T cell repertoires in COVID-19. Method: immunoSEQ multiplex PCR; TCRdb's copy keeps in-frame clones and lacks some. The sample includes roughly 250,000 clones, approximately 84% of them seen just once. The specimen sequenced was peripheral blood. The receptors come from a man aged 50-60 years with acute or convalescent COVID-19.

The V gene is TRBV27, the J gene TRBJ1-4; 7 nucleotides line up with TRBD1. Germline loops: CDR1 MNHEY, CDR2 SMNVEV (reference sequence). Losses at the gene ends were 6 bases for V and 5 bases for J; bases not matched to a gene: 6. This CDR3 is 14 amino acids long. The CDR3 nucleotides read TGTGCCAGCAGCCCAGGGGGGAAAAATGAAAAACTGTTTTTT. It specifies CASSPGGKNEKLFF.

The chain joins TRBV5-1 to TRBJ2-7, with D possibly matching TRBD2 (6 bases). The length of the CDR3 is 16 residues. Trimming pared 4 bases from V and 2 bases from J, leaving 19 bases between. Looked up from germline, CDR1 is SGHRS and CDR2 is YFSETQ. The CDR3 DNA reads TGCGCCAGCAGCGGCATCACGGGAGAATCACCCTACGAGCAGTACTTC. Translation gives CASSGITGESPYEQYF.

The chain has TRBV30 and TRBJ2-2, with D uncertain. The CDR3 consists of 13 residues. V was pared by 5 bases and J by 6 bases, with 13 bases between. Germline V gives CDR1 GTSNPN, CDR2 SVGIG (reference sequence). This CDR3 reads CAWDPGDPGELFF. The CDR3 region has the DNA TGTGCCTGGGACCCCGGAGACCCCGGGGAGCTGTTTTTT. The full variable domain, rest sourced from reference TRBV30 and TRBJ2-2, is SQTIHQWPATLVQPVGSPLSLECTVEGTSNPNLYWYRQAAGRGLQLLFYSVGIGQISSEVPQNLSASRPQDRQFILSSKKLLLSDSGFYLCAWDPGDPGELFFGEGSRLTVL.

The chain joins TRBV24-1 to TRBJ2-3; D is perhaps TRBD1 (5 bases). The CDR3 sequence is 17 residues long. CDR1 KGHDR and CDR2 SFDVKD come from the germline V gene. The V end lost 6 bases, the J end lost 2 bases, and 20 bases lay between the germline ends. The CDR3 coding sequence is TGTGCCACCAGTTCCCGCAGAGAGGCAGGGAACACAGATACGCAGTATTTT. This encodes CATSSRREAGNTDTQYF.

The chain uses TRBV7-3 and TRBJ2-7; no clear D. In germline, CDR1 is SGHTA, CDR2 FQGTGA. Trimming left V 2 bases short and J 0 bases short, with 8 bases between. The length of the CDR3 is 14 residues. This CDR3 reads CASSLRQYSYEQYF. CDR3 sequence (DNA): TGTGCCAGCAGCTTACGACAATACTCCTACGAGCAGTACTTC.

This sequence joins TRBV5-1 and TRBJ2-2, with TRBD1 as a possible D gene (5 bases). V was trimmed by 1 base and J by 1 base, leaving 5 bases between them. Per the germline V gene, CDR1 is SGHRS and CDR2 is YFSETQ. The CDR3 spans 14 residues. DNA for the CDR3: TGCGCCAGCAGCTTGACAGGGAACACCGGGGAGCTGTTTTTT. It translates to CASSLTGNTGELFF.

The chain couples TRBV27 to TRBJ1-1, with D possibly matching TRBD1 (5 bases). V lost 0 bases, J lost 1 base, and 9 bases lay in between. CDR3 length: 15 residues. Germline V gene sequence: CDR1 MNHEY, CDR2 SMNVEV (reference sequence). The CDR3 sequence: CASSLSGGRNTEAFF. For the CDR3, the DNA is TGTGCCAGCAGTTTATCCGGGGGTCGGAACACTGAAGCTTTCTTT.

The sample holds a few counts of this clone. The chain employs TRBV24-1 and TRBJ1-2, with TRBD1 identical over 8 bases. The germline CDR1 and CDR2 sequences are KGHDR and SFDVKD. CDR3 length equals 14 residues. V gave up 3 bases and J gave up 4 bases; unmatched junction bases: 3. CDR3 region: CATSDVGTGYGYTF. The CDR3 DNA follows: TGTGCCACCAGTGATGTTGGGACAGGCTATGGCTACACCTTC.

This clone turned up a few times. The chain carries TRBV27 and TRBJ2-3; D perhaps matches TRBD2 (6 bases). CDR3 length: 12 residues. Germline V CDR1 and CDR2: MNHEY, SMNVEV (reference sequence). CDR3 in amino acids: CAAGSRTDTQYF. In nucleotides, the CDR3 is TGTGCAGCGGGCAGTCGCACAGATACGCAGTATTTT.

The CDR3 nucleotides read TGTGCCTGGCGGGGACTAGCGGGGGGGCATCACGGGGAGCTGTTTTTT. Protein: CAWRGLAGGHHGELFF. The genes are TRBV30 and TRBJ2-2; TRBD2 matches 16 bases. The germline V gene encodes CDR1 GTSNPN and CDR2 SVGIG (reference sequence). Trimming at V came to 5 bases and at J to 7 bases, leaving 7 bases not matched to a gene. The CDR3 loop spans 16 amino acids.

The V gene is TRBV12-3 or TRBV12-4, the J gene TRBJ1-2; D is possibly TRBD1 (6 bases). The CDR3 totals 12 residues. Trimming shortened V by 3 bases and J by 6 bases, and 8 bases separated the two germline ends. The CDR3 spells CASSLGGHGYTF. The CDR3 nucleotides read TGTGCCAGCAGTTTGGGGGGGCATGGCTACACCTTC.

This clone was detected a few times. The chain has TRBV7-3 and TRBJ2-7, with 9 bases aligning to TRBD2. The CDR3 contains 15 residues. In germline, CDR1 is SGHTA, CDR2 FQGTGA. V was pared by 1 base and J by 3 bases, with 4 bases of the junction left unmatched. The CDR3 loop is CASSLSASGNYEQYF. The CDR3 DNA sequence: TGTGCCAGCAGCTTAAGTGCTAGCGGGAACTACGAGCAGTACTTC.

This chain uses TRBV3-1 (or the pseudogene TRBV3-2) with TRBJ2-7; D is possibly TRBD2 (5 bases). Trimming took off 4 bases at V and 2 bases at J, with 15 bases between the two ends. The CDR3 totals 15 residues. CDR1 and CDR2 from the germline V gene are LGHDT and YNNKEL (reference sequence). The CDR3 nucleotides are TGTGCCAGCAGCCCCCGGCGGGTGATACCCTACGAGCAGTACTTC. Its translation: CASSPRRVIPYEQYF.

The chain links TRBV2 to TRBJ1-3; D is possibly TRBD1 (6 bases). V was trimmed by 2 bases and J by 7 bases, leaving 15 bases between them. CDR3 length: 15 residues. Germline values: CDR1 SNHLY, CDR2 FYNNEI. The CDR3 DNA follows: TGTGCCAGCAGTGAAAATCCCGGGCAGGGGAACACCATATATTTT. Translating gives CASSENPGQGNTIYF.

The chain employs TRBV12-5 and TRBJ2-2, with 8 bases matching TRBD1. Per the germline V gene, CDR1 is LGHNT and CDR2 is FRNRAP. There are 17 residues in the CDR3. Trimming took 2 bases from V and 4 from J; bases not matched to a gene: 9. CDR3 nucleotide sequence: TGTGCTAGTGGTTTGCCTCCGGGGACAGGTAGCACCGGGGAGCTGTTTTTT. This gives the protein CASGLPPGTGSTGELFF.

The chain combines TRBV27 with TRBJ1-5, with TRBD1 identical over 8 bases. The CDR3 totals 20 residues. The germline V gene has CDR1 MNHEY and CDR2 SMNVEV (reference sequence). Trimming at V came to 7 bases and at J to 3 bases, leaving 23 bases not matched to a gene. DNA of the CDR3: TGTGCCAGCACGCCGCTGGCGCAGGGGGCCACCACGTACTACAATCAGCCCCAGCATTTT. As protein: CASTPLAQGATTYYNQPQHF.

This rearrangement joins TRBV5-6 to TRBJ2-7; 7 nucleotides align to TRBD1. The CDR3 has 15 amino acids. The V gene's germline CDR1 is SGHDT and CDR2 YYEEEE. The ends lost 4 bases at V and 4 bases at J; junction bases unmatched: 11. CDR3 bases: TGTGCCAGCAGCCCCACAGGGGATGGGCGATACGAGCAGTACTTC. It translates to CASSPTGDGRYEQYF.

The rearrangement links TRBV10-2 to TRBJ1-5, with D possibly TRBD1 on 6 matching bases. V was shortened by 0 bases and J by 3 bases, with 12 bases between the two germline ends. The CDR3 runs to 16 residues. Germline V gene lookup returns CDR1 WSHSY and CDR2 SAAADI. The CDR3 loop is CASSESEQGHNQPQHF. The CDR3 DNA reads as TGCGCCAGCAGTGAGTCCGAACAGGGTCACAATCAGCCCCAGCATTTT.

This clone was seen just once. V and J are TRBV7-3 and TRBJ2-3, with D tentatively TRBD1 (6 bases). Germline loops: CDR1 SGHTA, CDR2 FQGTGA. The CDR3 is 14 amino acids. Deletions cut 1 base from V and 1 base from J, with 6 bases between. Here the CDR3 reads CASSLRQGTDTQYF. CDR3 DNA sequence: TGTGCCAGCAGCTTAAGACAGGGCACAGATACGCAGTATTTT.

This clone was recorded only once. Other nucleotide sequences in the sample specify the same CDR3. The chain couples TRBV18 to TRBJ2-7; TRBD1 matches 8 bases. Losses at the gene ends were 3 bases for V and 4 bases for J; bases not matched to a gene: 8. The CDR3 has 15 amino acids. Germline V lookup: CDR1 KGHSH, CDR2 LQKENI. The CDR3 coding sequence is TGTGCCAGCTCACCGGGGCAGGGGGCTGCTTACGAGCAGTACTTC. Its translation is CASSPGQGAAYEQYF.

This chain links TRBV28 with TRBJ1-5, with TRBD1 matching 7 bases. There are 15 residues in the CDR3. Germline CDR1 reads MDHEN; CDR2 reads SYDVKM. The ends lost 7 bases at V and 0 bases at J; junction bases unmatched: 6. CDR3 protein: CASTPSGGSNQPQHF. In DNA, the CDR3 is TGTGCCAGCACCCCTTCAGGGGGTAGCAATCAGCCCCAGCATTTT.